Shown below are 21 T cell receptor beta chains from a single sample sequenced in a study of blood T cell repertoires in COVID-19. The method was immunoSEQ multiplex PCR; TCRdb's version includes in-frame clones alone and lacks a portion of them. The sample contains 300,000 to 450,000 clones, 80% to 90% of which appear only once. Sequencing input: PBMCs or T cells enriched from blood (not recorded which). Receptors originate from a man between 18 and 29 years old who had recovered from COVID-19.

The J gene is TRBJ2-3, the V gene TRBV19; 9 bases agree with TRBD2. The V gene's germline CDR1 is LNHDA and CDR2 SQIVND (reference sequence). With V trimmed by 1 base and J by 5 bases, 13 bases remained unmatched. The CDR3 totals 18 residues. This CDR3 is CASSIALRASGDLDTQYF. The CDR3 nucleotides read TGTGCCAGTAGTATAGCCCTCCGGGCTAGCGGGGATTTAGATACGCAGTATTTT.

This chain links TRBV4-1 with TRBJ1-5, with 7 bases that match TRBD1. The CDR3 spans 16 residues. With V trimmed by 0 bases and J by 4 bases, 6 bases remained unmatched. CDR1 MGHRA and CDR2 YSYEKL come from the germline V gene. In DNA form, the CDR3 reads TGCGCCAGCAGCCAAGAAGGGGGCAGGGTAAATCAGCCCCAGCATTTT. This translates into CASSQEGGRVNQPQHF.

The V gene is TRBV6-5, the J gene TRBJ2-7; D is uncertain. With 6 bases removed from V and 0 bases from J, the gap between germline ends came to 12 bases. CDR3 length: 14 residues. The germline V gene encodes CDR1 MNHEY and CDR2 SVGAGI. CDR3 sequence: CASRRHPYSYEQYF. In DNA form, the CDR3 reads TGTGCCAGCAGAAGACACCCCTACTCCTACGAGCAGTACTTC.

The rearrangement uses TRBV14 and TRBJ2-5; D is unclear. Germline V gives CDR1 SGHDN, CDR2 FVKESK. The CDR3 is made up of 13 amino acids. The ends were cut back, 3 bases at V and 4 bases at J, with 9 bases in the middle. CDR3 sequence reads: CASSQNYAETQYF. In DNA, the CDR3 is TGTGCCAGCAGCCAGAACTACGCAGAGACCCAGTACTTC.

This sequence joins TRBV7-9 and TRBJ2-7; TRBD2 might be the D (5 bases). The CDR3 totals 14 residues. V was trimmed by 4 bases and J by 2 bases, leaving 12 bases between them. The germline gives CDR1 SEHNR, CDR2 FQNEAQ (reference sequence). The DNA of the CDR3 is TGTGCCAGCAGCTGGCCGGACGGGACCTACGAGCAGTACTTC. It translates to CASSWPDGTYEQYF.

The chain has TRBV5-1 and TRBJ2-3; D is possibly TRBD2 (6 bases). CDR3 size: 15 residues. Trimming stripped 4 bases from V and 1 base from J, with 13 bases between. Germline lookup yields CDR1 SGHRS and CDR2 YFSETQ. CDR3 sequence reads: CASSRSGLGTDTQYF. DNA for the CDR3: TGCGCCAGCAGCCGCAGCGGGCTGGGCACAGATACGCAGTATTTT.

V is TRBV21-1 and J is TRBJ2-7; the table's TRBD1 call for D was not verified on the DNA. TRBV21-1 is listed as a pseudogene. The CDR3 totals 12 residues. The CDR3 DNA reads as TGTGCCAGCAGCTATAGCAGGGACGAGCAGTACTTC. The encoded protein is CASSYSRDEQYF.

The genes are TRBV11-2 and TRBJ2-1; 11 nucleotides align to TRBD2. The CDR3 is 15 amino acids. Looked up from germline, CDR1 is SGHAT and CDR2 is FQNNGV. Trimming removed 3 bases from V and 5 bases from J; junction bases left unmatched: 3. The CDR3 DNA sequence: TGTGCCAGCAGCTTTTCTAGCGGGGGGAACAATGAGCAGTTCTTC. This sequence encodes CASSFSSGGNNEQFF.

The V and J genes are TRBV2 and TRBJ2-5; 11 positions agree with TRBD1. CDR1 and CDR2 from the germline V gene are SNHLY and FYNNEI. The CDR3 loop spans 15 amino acids. Trimming removed 5 bases from V and 2 bases from J; junction bases left unmatched: 4. The CDR3 DNA is TGTGCCAGCAGTCGGGACAGGGGGAATCAAGAGACCCAGTACTTC. This encodes CASSRDRGNQETQYF.

V and J are TRBV28 and TRBJ2-7; 7 nucleotides agree with TRBD2. Looked up from germline, CDR1 is MDHEN and CDR2 is SYDVKM. J lost 10 bases, V lost 5 bases, and 8 bases had no gene match. There are 12 residues in the CDR3. CDR3 sequence (DNA): TGTGCCAGCAGTGGACGGGACTACCCTCAGTACTTC. Amino acids: CASSGRDYPQYF.

The chain couples TRBV13 to TRBJ2-7, with 9 bases fitting TRBD2. The CDR3 runs 14 residues. The V segment lost 0 bases and the J segment 3 bases; nucleotides outside the gene matches: 0. Germline V lookup: CDR1 PRHDT, CDR2 FYEKMQ (reference sequence). CDR3 protein: CASSLGTSGYEQYF. CDR3 nucleotide sequence: TGTGCCAGCAGCTTAGGGACTAGCGGCTACGAGCAGTACTTC.

V gene TRBV5-4 combines with J gene TRBJ1-2, with TRBD1 matching 11 bases. Germline-derived CDR1 and CDR2 are SGHNT and YYREEE (reference sequence). Trimming removed 1 base from V and 7 bases from J; junction bases left unmatched: 9. CDR3 length equals 16 residues. In DNA form, the CDR3 reads TGTGCCAGCAGCTTGAAAGGACAGGGGGCGCTCGGTGGCTACACCTTC. Translating gives CASSLKGQGALGGYTF.

The V and J genes are TRBV19 and TRBJ2-5, with TRBD1 matching 11 bases. The CDR3 has 14 amino acids. Germline V CDR1 and CDR2: LNHDA, SQIVND (reference sequence). J gave up 4 bases and V 6 bases, and 4 bases lay outside the gene matches. The CDR3 DNA reads TGTGCCAGTAGACGGACAGGGGGCGGAGAGACCCAGTACTTC. The encoded protein is CASRRTGGGETQYF. Supplemented by reference TRBV19 and TRBJ2-5, the full variable domain reads DGGITQSPKYLFRKEGQNVTLSCEQNLNHDAMYWYRQDPGQGLRLIYYSQIVNDFQKGDIAEGYSVSREKKESFPLTVTSAQKNPTAFYLCASRRTGGGETQYFGPGTRLLVL.

This clone has only one observation. This chain uses TRBV27 with TRBJ2-2, with TRBD2 as a possible D gene (6 bases). Trimming pared 5 bases from V and 1 base from J, leaving 20 bases between. CDR1 and CDR2 (germline): MNHEY, SMNVEV (reference sequence). The CDR3 has 18 residues. CDR3 region: CASSPYQSRRGNTGELFF. The CDR3 nucleotides read TGTGCCAGCAGTCCCTACCAATCTAGGCGGGGGAACACCGGGGAGCTGTTTTTT.

The chain combines TRBV11-2 with TRBJ2-7; weak D call: TRBD2 (6 bases). Germline CDR1 and CDR2: SGHAT and FQNNGV. The CDR3 length is 16 residues. V was clipped by 5 bases and J by 2 bases, with 19 bases between them. Here the CDR3 DNA reads TGTGCCAGCAGCCCCACGGGGGACTGGGGAGCCTACGAGCAGTACTTC. Protein: CASSPTGDWGAYEQYF.

The chain couples TRBV19 to TRBJ1-6; 9 bases agree with TRBD1. The germline CDR1 and CDR2 sequences are LNHDA and SQIVND (reference sequence). CDR3 length equals 15 residues. V lost 5 bases, J lost 10 bases, and 9 bases stayed unmatched. For the CDR3, the DNA is TGTGCCAGTAGTGCGATCGGGACAGGGTCATCACCCCTCCACTTT. Translated: CASSAIGTGSSPLHF.

The gene calls are TRBV6-5 and TRBJ1-1; maybe TRBD1 (6 bases). V lost 3 bases, J lost 0 bases, and 11 bases lay in between. Germline V lookup: CDR1 MNHEY, CDR2 SVGAGI. The CDR3 totals 15 residues. The CDR3, as DNA: TGTGCCAGCAGTTATCGGAGGACAGTGAACACTGAAGCTTTCTTT. It yields the protein CASSYRRTVNTEAFF.

This clone has only one observation. The rearrangement links TRBV28 to TRBJ1-6; 7 bases line up with TRBD1. The germline V gene has CDR1 MDHEN and CDR2 SYDVKM. V shed 3 bases and J 9 bases; nucleotides not matched to a gene: 5. The CDR3 loop spans 14 amino acids. CDR3 in amino acids: CASSLGTDGSPLHF. The CDR3 nucleotides read TGTGCCAGCAGTTTGGGGACAGACGGTTCACCCCTCCACTTT.

Written as DNA, the CDR3 is TGTGCCAGCAGTGAATCGACTTATCAGCCCCAGCATTTT. Amino acid sequence: CASSESTYQPQHF. This chain joins TRBV6-1 and TRBJ1-5; D is undetermined. Trimming took 2 bases from V and 5 from J, leaving 7 bases between them. The CDR3 covers 13 residues. Per the germline V gene, CDR1 is MNHNS and CDR2 is SASEGT.

This chain connects TRBV5-1 to TRBJ1-6; 8 nucleotides agree with TRBD1. V shed 1 base, J shed 10 bases, and the junction held 7 bases outside the gene matches. The CDR3 extends over 15 amino acids. CDR1 is SGHRS, CDR2 YFSETQ, per germline. CDR3 loop: CASSLYQGAQSPLHF. The CDR3 coding sequence is TGCGCCAGCAGCTTGTATCAGGGGGCTCAATCACCCCTCCACTTT.

The CDR3 region has the DNA TGTGCCTGCACCCGGTGGAGGGGGCTGGGAAATTCACCCCTCCACTTT. Protein product: CACTRWRGLGNSPLHF. The chain couples TRBV30 to TRBJ1-6; 7 bases are a match to TRBD1. The CDR3 contains 16 residues. V lost 6 bases, J lost 7 bases, and 15 bases stayed unmatched. CDR1 GTSNPN and CDR2 SVGIG come from the germline V gene (reference sequence).